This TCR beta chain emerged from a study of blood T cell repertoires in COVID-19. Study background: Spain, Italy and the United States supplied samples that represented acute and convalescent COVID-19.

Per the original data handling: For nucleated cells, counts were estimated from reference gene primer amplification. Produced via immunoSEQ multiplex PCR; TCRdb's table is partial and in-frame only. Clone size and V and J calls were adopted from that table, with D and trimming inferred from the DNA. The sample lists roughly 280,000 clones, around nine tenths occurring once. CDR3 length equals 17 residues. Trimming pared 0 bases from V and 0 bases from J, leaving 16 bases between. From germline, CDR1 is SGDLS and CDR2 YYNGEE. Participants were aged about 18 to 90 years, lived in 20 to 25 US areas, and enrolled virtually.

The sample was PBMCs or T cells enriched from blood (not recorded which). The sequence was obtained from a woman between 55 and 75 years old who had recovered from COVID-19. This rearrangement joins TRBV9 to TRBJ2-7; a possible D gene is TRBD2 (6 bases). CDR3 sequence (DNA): TGTGCCAGCAGCGTAGGCCCTAGCGAGAGGAGCTCCTACGAGCAGTACTTC. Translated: CASSVGPSERSSYEQYF.